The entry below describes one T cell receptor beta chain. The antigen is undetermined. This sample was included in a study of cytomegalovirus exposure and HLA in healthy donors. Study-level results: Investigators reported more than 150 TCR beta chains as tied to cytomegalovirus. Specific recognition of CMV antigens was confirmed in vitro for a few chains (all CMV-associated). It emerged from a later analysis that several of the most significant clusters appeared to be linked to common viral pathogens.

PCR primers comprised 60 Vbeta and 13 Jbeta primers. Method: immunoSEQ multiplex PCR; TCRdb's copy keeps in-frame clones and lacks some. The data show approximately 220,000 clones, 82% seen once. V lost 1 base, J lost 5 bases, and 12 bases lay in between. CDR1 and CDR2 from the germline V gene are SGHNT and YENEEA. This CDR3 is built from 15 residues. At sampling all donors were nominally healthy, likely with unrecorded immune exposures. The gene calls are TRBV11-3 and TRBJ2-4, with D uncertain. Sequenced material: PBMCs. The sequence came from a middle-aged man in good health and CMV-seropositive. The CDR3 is CASSLGRQLQNIQYF. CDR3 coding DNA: TGTGCCAGCAGCTTAGGGCGACAACTTCAAAACATTCAGTACTTC.